The rows below give T cell receptor beta chains drawn from one sample of a study of T cell repertoires in cytomegalovirus infection. TCRdb reanalysed the reads using MiXCR and keeps one entry per CDR3 protein. This sample has around 240,000 distinct CDR3 sequences; 22% occur once, and the top ten carry 15% to 20%. Sequencing was done on a sample of CD8+ T cells from PBMCs. These receptors all stem from a human donor in good health (CMV status not recorded). Some clones in this sample may be carry-over from other donors' samples. Both conserved end residues are trimmed from each CDR3. Rows give clone size only sometimes, using once, few, many, or a class for an expanded clone.

j_gene: TRBJ2-1; v_gene: TRBV3-1; abundance: .; CDR3aa: ASQDPWLNEQF
j_gene: TRBJ2-1; v_gene: TRBV11-2; abundance: many; CDR3aa: ASSLDGGWEQF
j_gene: TRBJ2-3; v_gene: TRBV6-6; abundance: .; CDR3aa: ASSYSPRDTQY
j_gene: TRBJ1-1; v_gene: TRBV12-3/TRBV12-4; abundance: .; CDR3aa: ASSPGQGSEAF
j_gene: TRBJ2-5; v_gene: TRBV28; abundance: many; CDR3aa: ASRPGRSQETQY
j_gene: TRBJ2-2; v_gene: TRBV19; abundance: .; CDR3aa: ATERGSTGELF
j_gene: TRBJ2-4; v_gene: TRBV20-1; abundance: few; CDR3aa: SAPLRRGRPSAKNIQY
j_gene: TRBJ2-2; v_gene: TRBV9; abundance: .; CDR3aa: ASSTTGANTGELF
j_gene: TRBJ1-1; v_gene: TRBV7-9; abundance: .; CDR3aa: ASRGGDGNTEAF
j_gene: TRBJ2-1; v_gene: TRBV28; abundance: few; CDR3aa: ASSHLLAGGNDEQF
j_gene: TRBJ1-1; v_gene: TRBV7-1; abundance: .; CDR3aa: ASSSTAQGAGTEAF
j_gene: TRBJ2-1; v_gene: TRBV19; abundance: few; CDR3aa: ASSIDRMKYGTPYNEQF
j_gene: TRBJ2-2; v_gene: TRBV27; abundance: many; CDR3aa: ASSLYAGRDTGELF
j_gene: TRBJ2-2; v_gene: TRBV7-9; abundance: .; CDR3aa: ASSDTSLELF
j_gene: TRBJ2-5; v_gene: TRBV7-2; abundance: medium-sized; CDR3aa: ASSLAPGTYQETQY
j_gene: TRBJ1-1; v_gene: TRBV29-1; abundance: .; CDR3aa: SVWDTEAF
j_gene: TRBJ2-5; v_gene: TRBV14; abundance: .; CDR3aa: ASSHYQETQY
j_gene: TRBJ2-3; v_gene: TRBV9; abundance: .; CDR3aa: ASSVVSGSTDTQY
j_gene: TRBJ2-1; v_gene: TRBV5-4; abundance: few; CDR3aa: ASSFTGGTLNEQF
j_gene: TRBJ2-7; v_gene: TRBV7-9; abundance: few; CDR3aa: ASSLVSGSYEQY
j_gene: TRBJ1-1; v_gene: TRBV20-1; abundance: .; CDR3aa: SATGGTEAF
j_gene: TRBJ1-2; v_gene: TRBV29-1; abundance: .; CDR3aa: SVDQPGQGTSGGYT
j_gene: TRBJ1-1; v_gene: TRBV20-1; abundance: .; CDR3aa: SASVGMNTEAF
j_gene: TRBJ1-4; v_gene: TRBV6-5; abundance: many; CDR3aa: ASSYIGNEKLF
j_gene: TRBJ2-3; v_gene: TRBV7-9; abundance: many; CDR3aa: ASSQLKPADTQY
j_gene: TRBJ2-7; v_gene: TRBV5-1; abundance: .; CDR3aa: ASSLDPYERY